This TCR beta chain emerged from a study of blood T cell repertoires in COVID-19. Some clones are missing from TCRdb's copy, which holds only in-frame ones; the method was immunoSEQ multiplex PCR. The repertoire consists of roughly 480,000 clones, with roughly nine tenths occurring once and the leading ten covering roughly 0.9%. Trimming at V came to 0 bases and at J to 5 bases, leaving 6 bases not matched to a gene. Germline V CDR1 and CDR2: SGDLS, YYNGEE. The CDR3 has 16 amino acids. This clonotype was obtained from a man aged 18 to 30 with COVID-19, enrolled during active disease. The V call is TRBV9, the J call TRBJ2-3, with 10 bases fitting TRBD2. Sequencing was done on a sample of peripheral blood. CDR3 nucleotides: TGTGCCAGCAGCGTAGAGATAGCGGGGGGAGGAGATACGCAGTATTTT. It encodes CASSVEIAGGGDTQYF.